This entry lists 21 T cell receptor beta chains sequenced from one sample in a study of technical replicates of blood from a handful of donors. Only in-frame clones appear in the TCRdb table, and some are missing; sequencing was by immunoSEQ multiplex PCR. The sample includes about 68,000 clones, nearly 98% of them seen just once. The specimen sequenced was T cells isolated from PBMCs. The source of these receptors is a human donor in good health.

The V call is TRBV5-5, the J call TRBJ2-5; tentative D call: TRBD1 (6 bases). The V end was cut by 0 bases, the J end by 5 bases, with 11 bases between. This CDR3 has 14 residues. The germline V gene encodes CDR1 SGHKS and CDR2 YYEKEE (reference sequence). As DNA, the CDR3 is TGTGCCAGCAGCTTGGGGACAGTTTGGGAGACCCAGTACTTC. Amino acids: CASSLGTVWETQYF.

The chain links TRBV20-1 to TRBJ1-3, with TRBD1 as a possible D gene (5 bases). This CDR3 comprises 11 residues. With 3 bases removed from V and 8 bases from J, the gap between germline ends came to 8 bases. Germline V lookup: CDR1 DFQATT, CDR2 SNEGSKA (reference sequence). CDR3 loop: CSARGGYTIYF. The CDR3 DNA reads TGCAGTGCTAGGGGGGGGTACACCATATATTTT.

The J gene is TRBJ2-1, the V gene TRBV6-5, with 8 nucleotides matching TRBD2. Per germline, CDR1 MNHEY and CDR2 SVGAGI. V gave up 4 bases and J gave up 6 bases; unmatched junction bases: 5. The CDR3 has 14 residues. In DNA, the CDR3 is TGTGCCAGCAGTTGGCTAGCGGGTTCCAATGAGCAGTTCTTC. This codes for CASSWLAGSNEQFF.

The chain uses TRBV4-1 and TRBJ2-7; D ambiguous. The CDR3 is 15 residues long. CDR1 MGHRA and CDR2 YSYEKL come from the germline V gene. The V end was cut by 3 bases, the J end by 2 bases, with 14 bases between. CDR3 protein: CASSHLLGGPYEQYF. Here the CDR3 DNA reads TGCGCCAGCAGCCATCTCCTAGGCGGCCCCTACGAGCAGTACTTC.

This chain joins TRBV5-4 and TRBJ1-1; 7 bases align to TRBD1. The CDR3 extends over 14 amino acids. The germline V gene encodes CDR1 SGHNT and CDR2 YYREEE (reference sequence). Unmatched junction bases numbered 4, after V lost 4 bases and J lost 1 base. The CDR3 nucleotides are TGTGCCAGCAGCGTGTACAGGGGGAACACTGAAGCTTTCTTT. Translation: CASSVYRGNTEAFF.

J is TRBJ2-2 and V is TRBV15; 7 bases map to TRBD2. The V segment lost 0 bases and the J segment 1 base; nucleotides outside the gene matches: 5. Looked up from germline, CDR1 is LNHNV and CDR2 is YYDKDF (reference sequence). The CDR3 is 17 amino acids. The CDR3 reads CATSRDRLAENTGELFF. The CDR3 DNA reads TGTGCCACCAGCAGAGATCGGCTAGCGGAGAACACCGGGGAGCTGTTTTTT.

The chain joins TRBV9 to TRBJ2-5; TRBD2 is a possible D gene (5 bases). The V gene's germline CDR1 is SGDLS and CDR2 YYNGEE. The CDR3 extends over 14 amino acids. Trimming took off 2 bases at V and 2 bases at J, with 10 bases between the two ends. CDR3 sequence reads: CASSVGSVQETQYF. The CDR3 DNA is TGTGCCAGCAGCGTCGGTAGCGTACAAGAGACCCAGTACTTC.

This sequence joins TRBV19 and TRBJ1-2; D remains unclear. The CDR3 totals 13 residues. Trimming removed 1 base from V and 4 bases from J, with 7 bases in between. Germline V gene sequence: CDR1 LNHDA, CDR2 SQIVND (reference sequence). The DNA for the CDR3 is TGTGCCAGTAGTATAGCCGGCGGCTATGGCTACACCTTC. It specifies CASSIAGGYGYTF.

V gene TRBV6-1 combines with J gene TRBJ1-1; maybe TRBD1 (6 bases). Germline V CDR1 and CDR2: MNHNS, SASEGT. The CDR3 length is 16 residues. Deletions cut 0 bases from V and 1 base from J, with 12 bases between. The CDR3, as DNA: TGTGCCAGCAGTGAAGCGGCAGGGGAGTGGAACACTGAAGCTTTCTTT. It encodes CASSEAAGEWNTEAFF.

CDR3: CASSLGGVYTEAFF. The CDR3 nucleotides read TGTGCCAGCAGTTTAGGGGGCGTATACACTGAAGCTTTCTTT. This chain links TRBV25-1 with TRBJ1-1, with 7 bases lining up with TRBD1. V trimming: 5 bases; J trimming: 3 bases; junction bases outside the gene matches: 6. This CDR3 has 14 residues. The germline CDR1 and CDR2 sequences are MGHDK and SYGVNS.

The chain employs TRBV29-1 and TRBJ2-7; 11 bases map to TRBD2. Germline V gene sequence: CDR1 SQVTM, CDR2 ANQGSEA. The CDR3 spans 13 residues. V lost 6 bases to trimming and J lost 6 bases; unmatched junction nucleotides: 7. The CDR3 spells CSVKGLAAAEQYF. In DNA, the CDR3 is TGCAGCGTAAAGGGACTAGCGGCCGCCGAGCAGTACTTC.

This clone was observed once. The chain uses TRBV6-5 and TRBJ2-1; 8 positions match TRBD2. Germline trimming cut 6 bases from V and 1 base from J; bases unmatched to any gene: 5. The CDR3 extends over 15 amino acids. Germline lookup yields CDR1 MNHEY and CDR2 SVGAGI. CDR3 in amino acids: CASSPSGRSYNEQFF. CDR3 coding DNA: TGTGCCAGCAGCCCCAGCGGGAGATCCTACAATGAGCAGTTCTTC.

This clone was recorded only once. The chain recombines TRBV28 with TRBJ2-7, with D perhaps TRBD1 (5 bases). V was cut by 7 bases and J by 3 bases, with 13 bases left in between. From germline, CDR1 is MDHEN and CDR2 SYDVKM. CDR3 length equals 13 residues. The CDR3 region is CASKPTQVYEQYF. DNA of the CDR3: TGTGCCAGCAAACCTACACAGGTCTACGAGCAGTACTTC.

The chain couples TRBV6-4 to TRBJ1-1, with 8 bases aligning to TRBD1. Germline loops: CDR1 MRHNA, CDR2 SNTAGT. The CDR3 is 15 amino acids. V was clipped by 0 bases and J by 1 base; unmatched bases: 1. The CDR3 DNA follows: TGTGCCAGCAGTGACTCCGGACAGGGGAACACTGAAGCTTTCTTT. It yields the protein CASSDSGQGNTEAFF.

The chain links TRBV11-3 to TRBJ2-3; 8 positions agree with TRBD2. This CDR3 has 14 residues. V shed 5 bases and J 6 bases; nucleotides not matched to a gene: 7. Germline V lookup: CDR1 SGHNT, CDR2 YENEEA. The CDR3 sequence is CASSRGLAGDTQYF. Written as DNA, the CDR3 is TGTGCCAGCAGCCGAGGACTAGCTGGGGATACGCAGTATTTT. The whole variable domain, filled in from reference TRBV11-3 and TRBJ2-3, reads EAGVVQSPRYKIIEKKQPVAFWCNPISGHNTLYWYLQNLGQGPELLIRYENEEAVDDSQLPKDRFSAERLKGVDSTLKIQPAELGDSAVYLCASSRGLAGDTQYFGPGTRLTVL.

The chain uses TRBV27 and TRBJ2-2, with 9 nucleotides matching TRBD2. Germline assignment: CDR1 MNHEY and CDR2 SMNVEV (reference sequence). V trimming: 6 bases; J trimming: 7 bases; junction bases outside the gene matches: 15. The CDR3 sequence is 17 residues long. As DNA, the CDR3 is TGTGCCAGCAGCTTAGCGGGGGCGCGGGAGCATCACGGGGAGCTGTTTTTT. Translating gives CASSLAGAREHHGELFF.

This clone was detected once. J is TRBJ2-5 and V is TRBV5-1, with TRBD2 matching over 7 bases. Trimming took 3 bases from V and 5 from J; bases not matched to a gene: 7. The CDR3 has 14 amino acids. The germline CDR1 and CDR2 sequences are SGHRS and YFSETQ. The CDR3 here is CASSSRLAGETQYF. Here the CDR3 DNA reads TGCGCCAGCAGCTCCCGACTAGCCGGGGAGACCCAGTACTTC. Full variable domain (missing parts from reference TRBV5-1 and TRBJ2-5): KAGVTQTPRYLIKTRGQQVTLSCSPISGHRSVSWYQQTPGQGLQFLFEYFSETQRNKGNFPGRFSGRQFSNSRSEMNVSTLELGDSALYLCASSSRLAGETQYFGPGTRLLVL.

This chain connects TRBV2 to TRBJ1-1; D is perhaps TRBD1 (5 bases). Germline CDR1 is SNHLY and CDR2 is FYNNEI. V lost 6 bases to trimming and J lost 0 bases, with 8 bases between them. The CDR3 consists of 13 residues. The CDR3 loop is CASRSTVNTEAFF. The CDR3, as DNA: TGTGCCAGCAGATCGACAGTGAACACTGAAGCTTTCTTT.

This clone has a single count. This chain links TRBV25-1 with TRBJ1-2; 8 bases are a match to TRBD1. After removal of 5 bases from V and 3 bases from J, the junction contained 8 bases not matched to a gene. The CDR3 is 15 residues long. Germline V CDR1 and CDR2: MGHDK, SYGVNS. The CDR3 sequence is CASSLPSGGDYGYTF. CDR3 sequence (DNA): TGTGCCAGCAGTCTGCCCTCAGGGGGCGACTATGGCTACACCTTC.

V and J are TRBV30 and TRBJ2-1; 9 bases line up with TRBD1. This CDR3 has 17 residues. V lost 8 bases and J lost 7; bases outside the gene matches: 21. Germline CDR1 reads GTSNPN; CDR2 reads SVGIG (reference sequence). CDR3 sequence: CAGTRRTGVLILNEQFF. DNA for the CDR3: TGTGCCGGCACGCGTAGGACAGGGGTGTTAATTTTGAATGAGCAGTTCTTC. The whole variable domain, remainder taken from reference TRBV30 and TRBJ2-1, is SQTIHQWPATLVQPVGSPLSLECTVEGTSNPNLYWYRQAAGRGLQLLFYSVGIGQISSEVPQNLSASRPQDRQFILSSKKLLLSDSGFYLCAGTRRTGVLILNEQFFGPGTRLTVL.

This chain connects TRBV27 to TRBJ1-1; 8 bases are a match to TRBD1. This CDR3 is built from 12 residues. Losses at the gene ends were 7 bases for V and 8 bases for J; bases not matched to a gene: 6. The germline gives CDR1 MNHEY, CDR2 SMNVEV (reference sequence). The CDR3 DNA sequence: TGTGCCAGCACCACGACAGGGGCCGAAGCTTTCTTT. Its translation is CASTTTGAEAFF.